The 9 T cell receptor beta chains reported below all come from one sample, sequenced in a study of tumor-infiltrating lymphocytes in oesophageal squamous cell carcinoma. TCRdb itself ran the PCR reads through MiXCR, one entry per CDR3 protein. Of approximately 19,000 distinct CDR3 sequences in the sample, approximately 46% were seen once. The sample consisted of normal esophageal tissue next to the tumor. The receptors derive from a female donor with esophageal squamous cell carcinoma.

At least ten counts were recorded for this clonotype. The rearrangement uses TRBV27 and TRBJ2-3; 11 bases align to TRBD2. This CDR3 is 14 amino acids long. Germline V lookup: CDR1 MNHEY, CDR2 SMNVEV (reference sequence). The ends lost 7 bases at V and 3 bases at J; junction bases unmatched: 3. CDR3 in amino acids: CASMLAGGTDTQYF. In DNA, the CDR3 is TGTGCCAGCATGCTAGCGGGAGGTACAGATACGCAGTATTTT.

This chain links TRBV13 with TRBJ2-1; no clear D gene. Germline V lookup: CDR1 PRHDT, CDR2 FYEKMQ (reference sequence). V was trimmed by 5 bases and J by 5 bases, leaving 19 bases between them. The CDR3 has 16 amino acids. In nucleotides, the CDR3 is TGTGCCAGCAGCGACTCTGAGCACCCAGCAGACAATGAGCAGTTCTTC. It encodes CASSDSEHPADNEQFF. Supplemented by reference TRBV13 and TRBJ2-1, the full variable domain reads AAGVIQSPRHLIKEKRETATLKCYPIPRHDTVYWYQQGPGQDPQFLISFYEKMQSDKGSIPDRFSAQQFSDYHSELNMSSLELGDSALYFCASSDSEHPADNEQFFGPGTRLTVL.

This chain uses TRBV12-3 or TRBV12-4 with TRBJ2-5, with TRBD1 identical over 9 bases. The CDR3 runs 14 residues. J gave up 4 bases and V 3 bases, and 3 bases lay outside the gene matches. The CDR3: CASSLWGQGETQYF. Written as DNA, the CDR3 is TGTGCCAGCAGTTTGTGGGGACAGGGAGAGACCCAGTACTTC.

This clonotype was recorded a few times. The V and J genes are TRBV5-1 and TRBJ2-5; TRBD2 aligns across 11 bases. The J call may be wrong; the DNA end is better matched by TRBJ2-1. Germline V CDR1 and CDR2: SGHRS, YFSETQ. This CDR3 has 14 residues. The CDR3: CASTMTSGANEQFF. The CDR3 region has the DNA TGCGCCAGCACCATGACTAGCGGGGCCAATGAGCAGTTCTTC.

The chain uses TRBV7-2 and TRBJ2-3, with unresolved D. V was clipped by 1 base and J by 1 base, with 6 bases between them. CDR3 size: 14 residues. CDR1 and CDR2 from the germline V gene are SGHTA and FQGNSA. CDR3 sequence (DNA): TGTGCCAGCAGCTTAGGCATAGGCACAGATACGCAGTATTTT. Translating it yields CASSLGIGTDTQYF.

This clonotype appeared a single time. This chain's CDR3 is CASSQVSGREMATQYF. CDR3 sequence (DNA): TGTGCCAGCAGCCAAGTCAGCGGGCGGGAGATGGCTACGCAGTATTTT. This chain links TRBV3-1 with TRBJ2-3; 7 positions agree with TRBD2. V lost 1 base to trimming and J lost 8 bases; unmatched junction nucleotides: 12. The CDR3 consists of 16 residues. Germline CDR1 is LGHDT and CDR2 is YNNKEL (reference sequence).

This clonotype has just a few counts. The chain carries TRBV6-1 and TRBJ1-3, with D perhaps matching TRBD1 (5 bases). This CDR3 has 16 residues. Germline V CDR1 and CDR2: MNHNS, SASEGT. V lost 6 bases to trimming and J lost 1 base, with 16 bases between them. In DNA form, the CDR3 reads TGTGCCAGCAGAATCACAAGAGGGGATTCTGGAAACACCATATATTTT. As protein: CASRITRGDSGNTIYF.

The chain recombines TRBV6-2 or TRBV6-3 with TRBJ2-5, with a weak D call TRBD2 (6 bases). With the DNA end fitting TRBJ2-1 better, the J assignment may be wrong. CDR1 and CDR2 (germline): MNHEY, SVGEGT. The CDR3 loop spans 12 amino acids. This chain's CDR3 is CASSYTAGLQFF. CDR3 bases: TGTGCCAGCAGTTACACCGCGGGGTTGCAGTTCTTC.

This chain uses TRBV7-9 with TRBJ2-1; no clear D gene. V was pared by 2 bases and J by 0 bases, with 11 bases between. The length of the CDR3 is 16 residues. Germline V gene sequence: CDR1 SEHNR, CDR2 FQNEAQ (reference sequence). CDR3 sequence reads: CASSLYGPSSYNEQFF. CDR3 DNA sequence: TGTGCCAGCAGCTTATACGGGCCTAGCTCCTACAATGAGCAGTTCTTC.